This T cell receptor (beta chain) was documented in a study of blood T cells in healthy people across ages. This clonotype has a handful of counts. A sample-barcoded 5' primer and a J-beta primer mix were used in a second PCR of roughly 6 to 11 cycles. TCRdb ran MiXCR on the 5' RACE reads and lists one entry per CDR3 protein. The data hold more than 700,000 distinct CDR3 sequences, with 40% to 65% observed a single time. The CDR3 totals 14 residues. CDR1 and CDR2 (germline): MNHNY, SVGAGI (reference sequence). J was trimmed by 14 bases and V by 5 bases; bases with no gene match: 11. Isolated per sample were at least 6.5 million PBMCs.

The sequence came from an elderly man in good health. This sequence joins TRBV6-6 and TRBJ2-3; 12 bases map to TRBD1. Sequencing was carried out using blood. CDR3 sequence (DNA): TGTGCCAGCAGTCCCGGGACAGGGGGCGGCTACGCGTATTTT. Amino acids: CASSPGTGGGYAYF.